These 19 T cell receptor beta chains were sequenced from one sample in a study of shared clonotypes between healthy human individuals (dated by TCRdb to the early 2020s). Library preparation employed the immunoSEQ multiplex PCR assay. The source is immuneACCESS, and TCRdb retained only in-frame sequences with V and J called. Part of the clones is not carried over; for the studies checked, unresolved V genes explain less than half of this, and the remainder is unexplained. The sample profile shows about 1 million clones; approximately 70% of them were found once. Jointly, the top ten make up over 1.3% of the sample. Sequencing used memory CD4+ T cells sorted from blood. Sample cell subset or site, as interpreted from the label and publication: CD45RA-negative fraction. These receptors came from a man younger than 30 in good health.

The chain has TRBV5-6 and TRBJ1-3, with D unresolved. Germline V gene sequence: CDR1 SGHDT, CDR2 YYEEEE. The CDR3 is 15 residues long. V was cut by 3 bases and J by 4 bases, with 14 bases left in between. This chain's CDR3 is CASSYRRPVGNTIYF. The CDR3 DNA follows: TGTGCCAGCAGCTATCGCCGACCAGTGGGAAACACCATATATTTT.

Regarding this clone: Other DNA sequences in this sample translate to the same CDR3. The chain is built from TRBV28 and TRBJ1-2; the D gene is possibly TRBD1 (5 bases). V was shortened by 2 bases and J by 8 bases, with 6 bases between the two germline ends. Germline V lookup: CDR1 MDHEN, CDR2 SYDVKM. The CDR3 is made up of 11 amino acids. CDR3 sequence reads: CASSLRDGYTF. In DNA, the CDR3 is TGTGCCAGCAGTTTAAGGGACGGCTACACCTTC.

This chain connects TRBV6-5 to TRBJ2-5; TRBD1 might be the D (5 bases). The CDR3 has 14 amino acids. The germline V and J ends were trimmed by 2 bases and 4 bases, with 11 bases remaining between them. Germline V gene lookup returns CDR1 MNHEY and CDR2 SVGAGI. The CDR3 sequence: CASSYGRVAETQYF. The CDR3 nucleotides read TGTGCCAGCAGTTACGGCAGGGTTGCAGAGACCCAGTACTTC.

CDR3 sequence reads: CATPNTGGYGYTF. DNA for the CDR3: TGTGCCACCCCAAACACGGGGGGCTATGGCTACACCTTC. This chain joins TRBV19 and TRBJ1-2, with D possibly being TRBD1 (5 bases). Looked up from germline, CDR1 is LNHDA and CDR2 is SQIVND (reference sequence). V gave up 10 bases and J gave up 4 bases, with 16 bases separating them. The CDR3 sequence is 13 residues long.

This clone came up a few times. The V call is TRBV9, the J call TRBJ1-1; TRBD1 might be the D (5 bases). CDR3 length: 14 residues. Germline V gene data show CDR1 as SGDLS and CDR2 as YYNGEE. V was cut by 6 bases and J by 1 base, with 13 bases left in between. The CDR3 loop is CASTEGDANTEAFF. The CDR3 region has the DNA TGTGCCAGCACCGAAGGGGATGCGAACACTGAAGCTTTCTTT.

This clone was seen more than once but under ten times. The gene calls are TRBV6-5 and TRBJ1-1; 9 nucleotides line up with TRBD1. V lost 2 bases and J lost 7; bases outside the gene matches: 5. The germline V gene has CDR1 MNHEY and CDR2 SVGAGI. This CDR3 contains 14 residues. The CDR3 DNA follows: TGTGCCAGCAGTTACGGCGGACAGGGGAATGAAGCTTTCTTT. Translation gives CASSYGGQGNEAFF.

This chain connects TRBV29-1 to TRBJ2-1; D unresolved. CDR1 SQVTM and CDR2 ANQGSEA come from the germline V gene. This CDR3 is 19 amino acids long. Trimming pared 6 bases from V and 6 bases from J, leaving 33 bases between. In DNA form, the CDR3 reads TGCAGCGTATTACTCGGATCGTACTCTCCCCGCCAGTACTCCAATGAGCAGTTCTTC. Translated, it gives CSVLLGSYSPRQYSNEQFF.

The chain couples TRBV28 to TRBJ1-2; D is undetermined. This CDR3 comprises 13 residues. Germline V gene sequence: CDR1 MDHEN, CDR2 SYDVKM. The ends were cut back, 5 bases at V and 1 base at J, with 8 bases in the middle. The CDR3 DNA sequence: TGTGCCAGCAGTCCGACACGTAACTATGGCTACACCTTC. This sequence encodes CASSPTRNYGYTF.

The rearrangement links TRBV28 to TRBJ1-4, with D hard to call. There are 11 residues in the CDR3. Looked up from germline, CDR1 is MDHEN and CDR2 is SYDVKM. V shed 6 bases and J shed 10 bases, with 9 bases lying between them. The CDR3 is CASSDRGKLFF. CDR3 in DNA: TGTGCCAGCAGCGACCGGGGAAAACTGTTTTTT. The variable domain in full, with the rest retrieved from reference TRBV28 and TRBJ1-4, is DVKVTQSSRYLVKRTGEKVFLECVQDMDHENMFWYRQDPGLGLRLIYFSYDVKMKEKGDIPEGYSVSREKKERFSLILESASTNQTSMYLCASSDRGKLFFGSGTQLSVL.

CDR3: CATSRDKAAYEQYF. The CDR3 nucleotides are TGTGCCACCAGCAGAGATAAGGCAGCCTACGAGCAGTACTTC. This chain uses TRBV15 with TRBJ2-7; D not certain. Germline V gene data show CDR1 as LNHNV and CDR2 as YYDKDF (reference sequence). The CDR3 has 14 residues. V dropped 0 bases and J dropped 2 bases, with 8 bases sitting between them.

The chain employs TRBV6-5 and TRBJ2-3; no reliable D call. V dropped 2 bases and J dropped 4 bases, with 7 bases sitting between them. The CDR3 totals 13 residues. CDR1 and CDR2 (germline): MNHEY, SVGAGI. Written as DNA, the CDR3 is TGTGCCAGCAGTTACGGCGTGGCAGATACGCAGTATTTT. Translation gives CASSYGVADTQYF.

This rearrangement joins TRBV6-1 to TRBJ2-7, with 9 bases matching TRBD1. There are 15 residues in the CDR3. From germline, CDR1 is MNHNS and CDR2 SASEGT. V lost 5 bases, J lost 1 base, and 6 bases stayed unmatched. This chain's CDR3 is CASSLRTGESYEQYF. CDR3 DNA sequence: TGTGCCAGCAGTCTTAGGACAGGGGAATCCTACGAGCAGTACTTC.

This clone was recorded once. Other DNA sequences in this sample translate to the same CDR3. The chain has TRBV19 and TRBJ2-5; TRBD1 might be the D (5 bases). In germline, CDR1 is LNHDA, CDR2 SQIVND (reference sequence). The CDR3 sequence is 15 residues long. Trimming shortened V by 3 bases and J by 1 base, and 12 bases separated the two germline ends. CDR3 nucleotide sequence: TGTGCCAGTAGTATTGGGGCAGGGATCCAAGAGACCCAGTACTTC. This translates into CASSIGAGIQETQYF.

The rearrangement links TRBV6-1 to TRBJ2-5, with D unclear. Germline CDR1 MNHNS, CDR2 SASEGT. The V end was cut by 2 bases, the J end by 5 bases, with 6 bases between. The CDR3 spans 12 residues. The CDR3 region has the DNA TGTGCCAGCAGTGAATGGGTGGAGACCCAGTACTTC. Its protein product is CASSEWVETQYF.

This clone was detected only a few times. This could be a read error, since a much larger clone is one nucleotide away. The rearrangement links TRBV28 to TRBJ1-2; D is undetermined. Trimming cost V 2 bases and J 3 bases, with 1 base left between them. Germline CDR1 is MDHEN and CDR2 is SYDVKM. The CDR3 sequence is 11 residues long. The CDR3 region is CASSLDYGYTF. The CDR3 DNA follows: TGTGCCAGCAGTTTAGACTATGGCTACACCTTC.

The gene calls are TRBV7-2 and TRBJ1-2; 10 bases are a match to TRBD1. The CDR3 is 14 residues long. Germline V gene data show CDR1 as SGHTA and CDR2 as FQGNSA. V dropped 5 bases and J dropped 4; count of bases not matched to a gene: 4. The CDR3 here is CASSAGQGSYGYTF. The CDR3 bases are TGTGCCAGCAGCGCGGGACAGGGGAGCTATGGCTACACCTTC.

CDR3 protein: CASSSPGLAGVNNEQFF. As DNA, the CDR3 is TGCGCCAGCAGCTCGCCGGGACTAGCGGGAGTAAACAATGAGCAGTTCTTC. The rearrangement joins TRBV5-1 to TRBJ2-1; TRBD2 matches at 14 bases. This CDR3 spans 17 amino acids. Trimming cost V 3 bases and J 5 bases; bases outside gene matches: 7. Germline V gene data show CDR1 as SGHRS and CDR2 as YFSETQ.

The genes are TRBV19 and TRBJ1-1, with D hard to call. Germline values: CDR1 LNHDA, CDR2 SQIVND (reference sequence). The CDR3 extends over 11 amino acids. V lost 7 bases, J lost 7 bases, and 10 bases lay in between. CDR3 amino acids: CASISMGEAFF. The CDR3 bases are TGTGCCAGTATTTCGATGGGTGAAGCTTTCTTT.

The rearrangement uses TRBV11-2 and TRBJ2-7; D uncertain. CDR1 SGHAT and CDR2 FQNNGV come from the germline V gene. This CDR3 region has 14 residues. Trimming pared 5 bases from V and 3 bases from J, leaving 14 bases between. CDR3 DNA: TGTGCCAGCAGCACGGGCCGCAACCACTACGAGCAGTACTTC. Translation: CASSTGRNHYEQYF.